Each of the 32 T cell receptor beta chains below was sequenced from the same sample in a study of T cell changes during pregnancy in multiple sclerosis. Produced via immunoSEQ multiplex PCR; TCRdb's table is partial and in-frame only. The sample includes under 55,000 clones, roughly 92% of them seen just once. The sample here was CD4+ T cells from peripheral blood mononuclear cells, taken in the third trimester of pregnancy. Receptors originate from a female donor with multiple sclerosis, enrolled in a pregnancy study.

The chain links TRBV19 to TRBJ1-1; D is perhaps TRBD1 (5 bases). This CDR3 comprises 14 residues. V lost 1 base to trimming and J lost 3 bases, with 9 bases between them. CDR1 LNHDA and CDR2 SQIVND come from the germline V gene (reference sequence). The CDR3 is CASSIASGYTEAFF. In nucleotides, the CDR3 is TGTGCCAGTAGTATAGCATCAGGGTACACTGAAGCTTTCTTT.

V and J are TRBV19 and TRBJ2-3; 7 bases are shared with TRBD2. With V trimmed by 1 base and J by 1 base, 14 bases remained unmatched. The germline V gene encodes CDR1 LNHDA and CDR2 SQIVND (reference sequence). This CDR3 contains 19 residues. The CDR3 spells CASSIASRASAGGTDTQYF. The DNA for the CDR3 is TGTGCCAGTAGTATAGCTTCGCGGGCAAGCGCGGGGGGCACAGATACGCAGTATTTT.

The DNA for the CDR3 is TGTGCCAGCGGGGAACCGGGACAGGGGAGTGGCTACACCTTC. Residues: CASGEPGQGSGYTF. V usage is TRBV6-6 and J usage is TRBJ1-2, with 10 nucleotides matching TRBD1. V was pared by 8 bases and J by 7 bases, with 10 bases of the junction left unmatched. In germline, CDR1 is MNHNY, CDR2 SVGAGI (reference sequence). This CDR3 has 14 residues.

The CDR3 sequence is CASSIDSRTQNIQYF. The CDR3, as DNA: TGCGCCAGCAGCATTGACAGCAGGACGCAAAACATTCAGTACTTC. The V call is TRBV5-1, the J call TRBJ2-4; D may be TRBD1 (5 bases). V lost 4 bases to trimming and J lost 5 bases, with 16 bases between them. The CDR3 loop spans 15 amino acids. In germline, CDR1 is SGHRS, CDR2 YFSETQ.

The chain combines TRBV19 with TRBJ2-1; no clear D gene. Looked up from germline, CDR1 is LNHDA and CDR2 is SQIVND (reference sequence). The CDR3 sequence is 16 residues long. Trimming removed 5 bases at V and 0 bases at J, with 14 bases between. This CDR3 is CASSPRALSSYNEQFF. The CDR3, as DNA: TGTGCCAGTAGTCCCAGAGCGCTGAGCTCCTACAATGAGCAGTTCTTC.

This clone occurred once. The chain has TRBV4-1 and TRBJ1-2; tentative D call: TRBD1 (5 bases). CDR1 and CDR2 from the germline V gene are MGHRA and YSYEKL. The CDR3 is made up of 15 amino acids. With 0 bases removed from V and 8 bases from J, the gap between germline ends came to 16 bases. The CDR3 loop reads CASSQEGAAGTGYTF. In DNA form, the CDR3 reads TGCGCCAGCAGCCAAGAAGGGGCCGCCGGTACGGGCTACACCTTC.

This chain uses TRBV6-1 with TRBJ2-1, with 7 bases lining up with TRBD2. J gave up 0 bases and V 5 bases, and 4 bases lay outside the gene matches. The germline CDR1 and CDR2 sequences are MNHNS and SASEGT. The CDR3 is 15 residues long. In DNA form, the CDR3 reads TGTGCCAGCAGTAGACGCGGGGGCTCCTACAATGAGCAGTTCTTC. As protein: CASSRRGGSYNEQFF.

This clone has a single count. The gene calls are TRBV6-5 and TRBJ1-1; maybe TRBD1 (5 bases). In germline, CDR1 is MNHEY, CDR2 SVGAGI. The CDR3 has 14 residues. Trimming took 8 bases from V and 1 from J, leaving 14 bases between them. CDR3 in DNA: TGTGCCAGCCGACGGGGGTACCGGAACACTGAAGCTTTCTTT. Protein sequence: CASRRGYRNTEAFF.

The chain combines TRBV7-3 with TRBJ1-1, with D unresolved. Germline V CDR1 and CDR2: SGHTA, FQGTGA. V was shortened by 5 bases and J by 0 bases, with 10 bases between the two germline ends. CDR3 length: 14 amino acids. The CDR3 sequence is CASSRGLVNTEAFF. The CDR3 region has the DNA TGTGCCAGCAGCCGCGGGCTGGTGAACACTGAAGCTTTCTTT.

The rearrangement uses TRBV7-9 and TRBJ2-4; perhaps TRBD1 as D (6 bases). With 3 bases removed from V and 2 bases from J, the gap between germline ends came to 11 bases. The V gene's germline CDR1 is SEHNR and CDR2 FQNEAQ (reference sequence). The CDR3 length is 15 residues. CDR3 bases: TGTGCCAGCAGCTTTCTTCGGGACACCAAAAACATTCAGTACTTC. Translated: CASSFLRDTKNIQYF.

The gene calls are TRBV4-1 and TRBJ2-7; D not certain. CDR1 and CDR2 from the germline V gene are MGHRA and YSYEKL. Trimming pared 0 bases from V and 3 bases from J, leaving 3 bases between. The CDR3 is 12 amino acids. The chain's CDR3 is CASSQDLYEQYF. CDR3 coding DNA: TGCGCCAGCAGCCAAGACCTCTACGAGCAGTACTTC.

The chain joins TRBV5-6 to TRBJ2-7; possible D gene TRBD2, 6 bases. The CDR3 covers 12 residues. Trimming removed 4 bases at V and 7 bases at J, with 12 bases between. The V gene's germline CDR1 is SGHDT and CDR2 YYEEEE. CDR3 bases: TGTGCCAGCAGCCCCGCGGGGAGGGAGCAGTACTTC. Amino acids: CASSPAGREQYF.

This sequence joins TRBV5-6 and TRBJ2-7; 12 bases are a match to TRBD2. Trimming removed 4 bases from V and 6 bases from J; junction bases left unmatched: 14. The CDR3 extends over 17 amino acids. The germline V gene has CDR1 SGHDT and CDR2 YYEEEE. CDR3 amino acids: CASSGLAGGAPTREQYF. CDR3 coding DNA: TGTGCCAGCAGCGGTCTAGCGGGGGGGGCCCCAACTCGCGAGCAGTACTTC.

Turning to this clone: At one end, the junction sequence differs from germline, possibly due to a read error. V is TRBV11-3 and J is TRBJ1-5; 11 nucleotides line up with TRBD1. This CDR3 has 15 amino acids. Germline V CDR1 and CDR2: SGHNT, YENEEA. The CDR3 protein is CASSPTDRGRCIRPF. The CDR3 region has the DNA TGTGCCAGCAGCCCCACGGACAGGGGGCGATGCATTCGCCCTTTT.

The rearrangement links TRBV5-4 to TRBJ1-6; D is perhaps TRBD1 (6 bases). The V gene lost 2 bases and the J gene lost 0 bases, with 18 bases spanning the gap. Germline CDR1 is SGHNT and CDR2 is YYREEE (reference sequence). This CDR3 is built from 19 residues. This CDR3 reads CASSLIGQKGSSYNSPLHF. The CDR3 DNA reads TGTGCCAGCAGCTTAATCGGACAGAAAGGCAGCTCCTATAATTCACCCCTCCACTTT.

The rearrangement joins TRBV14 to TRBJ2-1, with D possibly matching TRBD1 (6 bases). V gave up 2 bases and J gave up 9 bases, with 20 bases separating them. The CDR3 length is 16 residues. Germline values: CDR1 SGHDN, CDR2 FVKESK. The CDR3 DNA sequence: TGTGCCAGCAGCCAAACCTCGGAGAGGAGCAGGGGTGAGCAGTTCTTC. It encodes CASSQTSERSRGEQFF.

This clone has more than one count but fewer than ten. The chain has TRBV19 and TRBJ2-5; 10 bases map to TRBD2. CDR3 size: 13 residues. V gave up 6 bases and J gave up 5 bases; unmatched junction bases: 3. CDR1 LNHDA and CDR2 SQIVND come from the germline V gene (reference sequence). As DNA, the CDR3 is TGTGCCAGTAGAGCGGGGGGGCGGGAGACCCAGTACTTC. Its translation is CASRAGGRETQYF.

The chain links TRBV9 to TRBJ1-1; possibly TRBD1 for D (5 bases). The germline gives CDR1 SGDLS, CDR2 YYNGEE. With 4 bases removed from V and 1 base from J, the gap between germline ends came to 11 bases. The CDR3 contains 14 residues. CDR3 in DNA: TGTGCCAGCAGCCTCATCGGGGGGAACACTGAAGCTTTCTTT. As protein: CASSLIGGNTEAFF.

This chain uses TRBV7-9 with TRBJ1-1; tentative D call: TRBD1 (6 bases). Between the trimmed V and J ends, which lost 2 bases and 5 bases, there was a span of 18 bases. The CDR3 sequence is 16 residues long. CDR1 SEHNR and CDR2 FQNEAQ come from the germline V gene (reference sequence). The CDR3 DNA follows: TGTGCCAGCAGCTTATCAGGGGATGGGCTGAGGACTGAAGCTTTCTTT. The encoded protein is CASSLSGDGLRTEAFF.

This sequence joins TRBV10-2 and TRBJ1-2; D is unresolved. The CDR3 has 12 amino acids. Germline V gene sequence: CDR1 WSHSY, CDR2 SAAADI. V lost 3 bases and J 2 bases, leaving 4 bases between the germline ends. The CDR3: CASSDFNYGYTF. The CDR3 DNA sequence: TGCGCCAGCAGTGACTTCAACTATGGCTACACCTTC.

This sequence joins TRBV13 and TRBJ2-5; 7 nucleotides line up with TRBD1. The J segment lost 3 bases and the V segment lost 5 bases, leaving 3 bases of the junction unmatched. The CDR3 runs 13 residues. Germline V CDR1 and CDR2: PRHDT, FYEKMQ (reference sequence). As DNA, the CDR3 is TGTGCCAGCAGCGCGGACAGGAAAGAGACCCAGTACTTC. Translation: CASSADRKETQYF.

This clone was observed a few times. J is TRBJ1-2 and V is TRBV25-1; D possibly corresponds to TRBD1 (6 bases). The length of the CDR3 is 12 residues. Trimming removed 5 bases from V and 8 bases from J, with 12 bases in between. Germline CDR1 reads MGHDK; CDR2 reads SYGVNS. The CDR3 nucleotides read TGTGCCAGCAGTTTACCAGGGGACGGCTACACCTTC. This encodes CASSLPGDGYTF.

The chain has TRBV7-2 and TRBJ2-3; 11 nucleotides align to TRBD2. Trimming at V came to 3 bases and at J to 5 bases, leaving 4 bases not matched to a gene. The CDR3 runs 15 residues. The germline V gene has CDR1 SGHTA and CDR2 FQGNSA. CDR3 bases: TGTGCCAGCAGCTTGGCTAGCGGGGGGAGAGATACGCAGTATTTT. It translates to CASSLASGGRDTQYF.

The CDR3 nucleotides are TGTGCCAGCAGCAGTGACAGGGTGGCCAACACTGAAGCTTTCTTT. This gives the protein CASSSDRVANTEAFF. The chain links TRBV6-5 to TRBJ1-1; 7 bases are a match to TRBD1. This CDR3 region has 15 residues. V lost 6 bases, J lost 2 bases, and 9 bases stayed unmatched. Looked up from germline, CDR1 is MNHEY and CDR2 is SVGAGI.

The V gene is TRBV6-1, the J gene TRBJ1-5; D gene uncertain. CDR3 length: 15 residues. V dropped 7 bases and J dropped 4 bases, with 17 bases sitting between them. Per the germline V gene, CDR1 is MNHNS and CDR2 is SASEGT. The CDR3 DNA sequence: TGTGCCAGCACCTCCGGTGGAGGGCTTAATCAGCCCCAGCATTTT. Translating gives CASTSGGGLNQPQHF.

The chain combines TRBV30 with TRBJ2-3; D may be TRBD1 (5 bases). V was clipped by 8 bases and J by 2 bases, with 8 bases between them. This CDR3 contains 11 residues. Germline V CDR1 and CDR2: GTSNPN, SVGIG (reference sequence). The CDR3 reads CAGAYTDTQYF. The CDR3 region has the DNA TGTGCCGGGGCTTACACAGATACGCAGTATTTT. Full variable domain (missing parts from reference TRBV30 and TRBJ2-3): SQTIHQWPATLVQPVGSPLSLECTVEGTSNPNLYWYRQAAGRGLQLLFYSVGIGQISSEVPQNLSASRPQDRQFILSSKKLLLSDSGFYLCAGAYTDTQYFGPGTRLTVL.

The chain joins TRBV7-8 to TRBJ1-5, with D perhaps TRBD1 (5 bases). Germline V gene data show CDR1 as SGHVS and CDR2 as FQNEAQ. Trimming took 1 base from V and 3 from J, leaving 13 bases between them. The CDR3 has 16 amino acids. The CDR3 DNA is TGTGCCAGCAGCTTAGGTTCGGGACTTGACAATCAGCCCCAGCATTTT. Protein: CASSLGSGLDNQPQHF.

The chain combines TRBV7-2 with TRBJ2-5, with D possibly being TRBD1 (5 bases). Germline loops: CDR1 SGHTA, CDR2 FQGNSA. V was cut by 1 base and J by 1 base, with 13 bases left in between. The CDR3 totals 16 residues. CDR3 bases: TGTGCCAGCAGCTTAGAAGGGGCCAGCTCCCAAGAGACCCAGTACTTC. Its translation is CASSLEGASSQETQYF.

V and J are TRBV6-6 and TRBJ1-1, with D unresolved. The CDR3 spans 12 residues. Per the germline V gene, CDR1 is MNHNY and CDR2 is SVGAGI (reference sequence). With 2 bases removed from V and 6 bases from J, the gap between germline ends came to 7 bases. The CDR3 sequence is CASSYLIAEAFF. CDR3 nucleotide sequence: TGTGCCAGCAGTTACCTTATTGCTGAAGCTTTCTTT.

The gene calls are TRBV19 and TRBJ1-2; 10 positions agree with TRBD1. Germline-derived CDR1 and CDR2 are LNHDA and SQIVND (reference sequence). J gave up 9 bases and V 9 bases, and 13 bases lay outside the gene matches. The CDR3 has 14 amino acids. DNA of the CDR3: TGTGCCAGCGCTTACCCGGGACAGGGGATGCGCTACACCTTC. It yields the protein CASAYPGQGMRYTF.

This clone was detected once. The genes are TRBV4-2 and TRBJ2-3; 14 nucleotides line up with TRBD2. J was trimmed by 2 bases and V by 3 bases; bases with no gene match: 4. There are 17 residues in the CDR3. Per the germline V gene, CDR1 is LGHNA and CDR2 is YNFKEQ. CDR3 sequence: CASSHGTSGGPTDTQYF. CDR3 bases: TGTGCCAGCAGCCACGGGACTAGCGGGGGACCCACAGATACGCAGTATTTT.

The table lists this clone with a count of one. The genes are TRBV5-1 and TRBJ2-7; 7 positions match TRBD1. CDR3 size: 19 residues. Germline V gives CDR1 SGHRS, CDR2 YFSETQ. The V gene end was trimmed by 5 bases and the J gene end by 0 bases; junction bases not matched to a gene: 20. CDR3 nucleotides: TGCGCCAGCAGAAGTGAGGCGACAGGGTGGTATCCCTCCTCCTACGAGCAGTACTTC. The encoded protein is CASRSEATGWYPSSYEQYF.